This T cell receptor beta chain derives from a study of shared T cell receptors in the human thymus. Repertoires were generated with immunoSEQ multiplex PCR, while TCRdb's copy carries only in-frame clones and drops some. The sample carries almost 550,000 clones, about 80% recorded once. The CDR3 sequence is 14 residues long. Germline lookup yields CDR1 MNHNS and CDR2 SASEGT. V was pared by 3 bases and J by 0 bases, with 9 bases between. These data are also associated with another study on human thymus T cells. That source reports: Thymus specimens were resections from corrective heart surgery. Unrelated individuals reportedly shared highly overlapping thymic TCR repertoires.

Material for sequencing was thymocytes. The V and J genes are TRBV6-1 and TRBJ2-7; unclear D gene. This clonotype was obtained from a boy under three years old with a congenital heart defect. The CDR3 DNA reads TGTGCCAGCAGTGAGAACGAGAGCTCCTACGAGCAGTACTTC. Its protein product is CASSENESSYEQYF.